These 5 T cell receptor beta chains originate from one sample sequenced in a study of shared clonotypes between healthy human individuals. Repertoires were generated with immunoSEQ multiplex PCR, while TCRdb's copy carries only in-frame clones and drops some. The table includes millions of clones, roughly 92% detected once. The sample consisted of naive CD4+ T cells sorted from blood. Subset specified: CD45RA+ positively selected. The source of these receptors is a young man in good health.

The chain is built from TRBV2 and TRBJ2-7; 11 bases are a match to TRBD1. V lost 7 bases and J lost 3; bases outside the gene matches: 5. The CDR3 runs to 14 residues. Germline V gene sequence: CDR1 SNHLY, CDR2 FYNNEI. CDR3 loop: CASISGTGGYEQYF. For the CDR3, the DNA is TGTGCCAGCATTTCCGGGACAGGGGGCTACGAGCAGTACTTC.

The chain carries TRBV19 and TRBJ2-1; 11 bases fit TRBD2. CDR1 is LNHDA, CDR2 SQIVND, per germline (reference sequence). Trimming took 4 bases from V and 10 from J; bases not matched to a gene: 9. This CDR3 spans 15 amino acids. Written as DNA, the CDR3 is TGTGCCAGTAGTACTTCGATAGCGGGAGGGGCGGAGCAGTTCTTC. Residues: CASSTSIAGGAEQFF.

The rearrangement uses TRBV11-2 and TRBJ2-5; D ambiguous. CDR1 and CDR2 from the germline V gene are SGHAT and FQNNGV. V was clipped by 1 base and J by 0 bases, with 12 bases between them. The CDR3 runs to 16 residues. DNA of the CDR3: TGTGCCAGCAGCTTAGTGCCTAGTTCCTACCAAGAGACCCAGTACTTC. Protein: CASSLVPSSYQETQYF.

The chain is built from TRBV7-8 and TRBJ2-7; TRBD2 matches at 8 bases. This CDR3 contains 14 residues. V shed 5 bases, J shed 3 bases, and the junction held 6 bases outside the gene matches. CDR1 SGHVS and CDR2 FQNEAQ come from the germline V gene. CDR3 sequence reads: CASSLREGHYEQYF. The CDR3 DNA follows: TGTGCCAGCAGCCTCCGGGAGGGCCACTACGAGCAGTACTTC.

The rearrangement uses TRBV6-5 and TRBJ2-7, with D hard to call. V was clipped by 4 bases and J by 0 bases, with 10 bases between them. Per germline, CDR1 MNHEY and CDR2 SVGAGI. The CDR3 is 14 residues long. CDR3 region: CASSFNRVSYEQYF. In DNA form, the CDR3 reads TGTGCCAGCAGTTTTAACAGAGTCTCCTACGAGCAGTACTTC.